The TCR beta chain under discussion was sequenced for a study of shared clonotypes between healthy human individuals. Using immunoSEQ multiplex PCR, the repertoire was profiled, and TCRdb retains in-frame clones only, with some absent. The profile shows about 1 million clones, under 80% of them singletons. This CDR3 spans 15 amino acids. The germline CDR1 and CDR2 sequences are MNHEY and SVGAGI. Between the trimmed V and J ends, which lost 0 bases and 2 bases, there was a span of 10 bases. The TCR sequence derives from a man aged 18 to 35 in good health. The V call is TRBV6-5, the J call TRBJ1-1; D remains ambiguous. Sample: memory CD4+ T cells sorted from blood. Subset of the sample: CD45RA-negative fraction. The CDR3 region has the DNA TGTGCCAGCAGTTACTCGAACCAGGCCAACACTGAAGCTTTCTTT. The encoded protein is CASSYSNQANTEAFF.